This T cell receptor beta chain is from a study of OX40 agonist ivuxolimab in advanced cancers. Study in general: Ivuxolimab is an agonistic anti-OX40 (CD134) antibody, and patients were treated with it. Prior therapy, whether anti-PD-1, anti-PD-L1 or anti-CTLA-4, was allowed, and under 50% had some.

The CDR3 is 14 amino acids. V gave up 4 bases and J gave up 9 bases, with 13 bases separating them. Per germline, CDR1 SGHDN and CDR2 FVKESK. Data came from immunoSEQ multiplex PCR; TCRdb stores just in-frame clones and leaves some out. The sample contains about 58,000 clones, just over 85% of which appear only once. The source of this sequence is an adult with an advanced solid tumor such as melanoma, head and neck, liver or kidney cancer. The source material was CD4+ or CD8+ T cells sorted from blood, sampled in a trial of the OX40 agonist ivuxolimab. The chain carries TRBV14 and TRBJ1-6; D is undetermined. The DNA for the CDR3 is TGTGCCAGCAGCCCCGGTCTCGAACGTTCACCCCTCCACTTT. It specifies CASSPGLERSPLHF.